This T cell receptor (beta chain) was identified in a study of cytomegalovirus exposure and HLA in healthy donors. Points on this clone: Antigen: not known.

Study-wide points: The classifier reportedly diagnosed cytomegalovirus status with high sensitivity and specificity.

PCR used 60 Vbeta primers and 13 Jbeta primers. Only in-frame clones appear in the TCRdb table, and some are missing; sequencing was by immunoSEQ multiplex PCR. The table for this sample gives 190,000 or so clones. The material sequenced was PBMCs. This sequence was found in a boy aged 10-17 years in good health and CMV-seronegative.

The CDR3 loop is CASSRGGPSYEQYF. The CDR3 DNA reads TGTGCCAGCAGCCGGGGGGGGCCTTCCTACGAGCAGTACTTC. The rearrangement uses TRBV28 and TRBJ2-7, with 8 bases lining up with TRBD2. The CDR3 has 14 amino acids. V was clipped by 6 bases and J by 1 base; unmatched bases: 5. Germline V gene lookup returns CDR1 MDHEN and CDR2 SYDVKM.